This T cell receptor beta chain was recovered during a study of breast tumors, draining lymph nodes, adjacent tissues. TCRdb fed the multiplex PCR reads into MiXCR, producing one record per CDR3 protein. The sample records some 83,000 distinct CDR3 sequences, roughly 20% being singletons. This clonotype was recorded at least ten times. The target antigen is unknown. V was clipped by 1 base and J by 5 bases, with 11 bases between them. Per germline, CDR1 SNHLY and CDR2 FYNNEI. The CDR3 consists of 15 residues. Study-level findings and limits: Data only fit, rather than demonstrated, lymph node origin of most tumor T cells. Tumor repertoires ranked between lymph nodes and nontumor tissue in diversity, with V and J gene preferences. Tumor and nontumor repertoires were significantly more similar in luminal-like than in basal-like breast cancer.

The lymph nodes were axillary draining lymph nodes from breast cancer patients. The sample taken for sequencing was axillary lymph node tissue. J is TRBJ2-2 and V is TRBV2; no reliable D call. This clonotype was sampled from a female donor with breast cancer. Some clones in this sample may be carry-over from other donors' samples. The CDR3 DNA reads TGTGCCAGCAGTGAAGAGGCCCCCGGGACCGGGGAGCTGTTTTTT. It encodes CASSEEAPGTGELFF.